This T cell receptor beta chain was sequenced for a study of OX40 agonist ivuxolimab in advanced cancers. As for the study in general: Partial responses were achieved by three patients, one with hepatocellular carcinoma and two with cutaneous melanoma.

The method was immunoSEQ multiplex PCR; TCRdb's version includes in-frame clones alone and lacks a portion of them. The sample contains more than 60,000 clones, 65% to 90% of which appear only once. The CDR3 has 14 amino acids. V gave up 2 bases and J gave up 3 bases; unmatched junction bases: 2. Germline CDR1 reads SEHNR; CDR2 reads FQNEAQ (reference sequence). The clonotype was recovered from an adult with an advanced solid tumor such as melanoma, head and neck, liver or kidney cancer. Specimen: CD4+ or CD8+ T cells sorted from blood, collected in a trial of the OX40 agonist ivuxolimab. The chain links TRBV7-9 to TRBJ2-5; 8 nucleotides line up with TRBD2. The CDR3 DNA is TGTGCCAGCAGCTTAAATAGCGGGAAAGAGACCCAGTACTTC. It codes for CASSLNSGKETQYF. The variable domain in full, completed from reference TRBV7-9 and TRBJ2-5, reads DTGVSQNPRHKITKRGQNVTFRCDPISEHNRLYWYRQTLGQGPEFLTYFQNEAQLEKSRLLSDRFSAERPKGSFSTLEIQRTEQGDSAMYLCASSLNSGKETQYFGPGTRLLVL.